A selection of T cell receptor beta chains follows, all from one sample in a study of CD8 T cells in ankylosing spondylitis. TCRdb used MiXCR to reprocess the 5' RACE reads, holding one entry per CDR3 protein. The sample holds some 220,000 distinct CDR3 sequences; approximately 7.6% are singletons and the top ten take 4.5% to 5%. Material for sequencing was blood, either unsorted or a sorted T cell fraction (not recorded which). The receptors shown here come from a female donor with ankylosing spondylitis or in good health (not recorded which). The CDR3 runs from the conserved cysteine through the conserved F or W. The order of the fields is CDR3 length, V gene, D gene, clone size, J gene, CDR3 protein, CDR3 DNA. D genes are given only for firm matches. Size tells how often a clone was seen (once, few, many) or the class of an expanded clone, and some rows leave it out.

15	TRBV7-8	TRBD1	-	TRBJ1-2	CASSLTRGRIYGYTF	TGTGCCAGCAGCTTAACCAGGGGGCGCATCTATGGCTACACCTTC
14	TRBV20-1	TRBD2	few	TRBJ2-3	CSAQRLAGTYTQYF	TGCAGTGCTCAGCGACTAGCGGGGACATATACGCAGTATTTT
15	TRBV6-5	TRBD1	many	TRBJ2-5	CASSSGQVWSETQYF	TGTGCCAGCAGTTCGGGACAGGTGTGGTCGGAGACCCAGTACTTC
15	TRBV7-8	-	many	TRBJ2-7	CASSLAGRVIDEQYF	TGTGCCAGCAGCTTAGCGGGCAGGGTTATCGACGAGCAGTACTTC
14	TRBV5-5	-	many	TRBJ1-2	CASSNGVANYGYTF	TGTGCCAGCAGCAATGGGGTAGCTAACTATGGCTACACCTTC
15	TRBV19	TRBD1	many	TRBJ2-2	CASSMGQGNTGELFF	TGTGCCAGTAGTATGGGACAGGGGAACACCGGGGAGCTGTTTTTT
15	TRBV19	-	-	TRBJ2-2	CASSINRENTGELFF	TGTGCCAGTAGTATAAACAGGGAGAACACCGGGGAGCTGTTTTTT
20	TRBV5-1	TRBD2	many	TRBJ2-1	CASSPRGLAVIRSSYNEQFF	TGCGCCAGCAGCCCCCGGGGACTAGCGGTTATCAGGAGCTCCTACAATGAGCAGTTCTTC
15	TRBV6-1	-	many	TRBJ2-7	CASSQTGRSSYEQYF	TGTGCCAGCAGTCAGACAGGCCGAAGCTCCTACGAGCAGTACTTC
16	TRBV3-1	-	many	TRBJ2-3	CASSQASRDLTDTQYF	TGTGCCAGCAGCCAAGCTTCCAGGGATCTCACAGATACGCAGTATTTT
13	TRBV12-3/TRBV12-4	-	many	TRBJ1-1	CASSFSGNTEAFF	TGTGCCAGCAGTTTTTCAGGGAACACTGAAGCTTTCTTT
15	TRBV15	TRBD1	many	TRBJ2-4	CATSSIGTVENIQYF	TGTGCCACCAGCAGTATTGGGACAGTCGAAAACATTCAGTACTTC
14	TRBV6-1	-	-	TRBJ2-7	CASTHESASNEQYF	TGTGCCAGCACCCACGAGAGCGCGTCCAACGAGCAGTACTTC
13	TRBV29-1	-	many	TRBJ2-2	CSVDRGATGELFF	TGCAGCGTTGACCGGGGCGCGACCGGGGAGCTGTTTTTT
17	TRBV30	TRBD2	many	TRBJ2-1	CAFASGRAWAPHNEQFF	TGTGCCTTCGCTAGCGGGAGGGCTTGGGCTCCCCACAATGAGCAGTTCTTC
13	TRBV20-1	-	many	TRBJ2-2	CSARDHGNGELFF	TGCAGTGCTAGAGACCATGGGAACGGGGAGCTGTTTTTT
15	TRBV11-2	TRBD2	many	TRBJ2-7	CASSLYAGLLYEQYF	TGTGCCAGCAGCTTATATGCGGGACTACTCTACGAGCAGTACTTC
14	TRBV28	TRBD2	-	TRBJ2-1	CASSLWASGNEQFF	TGTGCCAGCAGTTTATGGGCTAGCGGCAATGAGCAGTTCTTC
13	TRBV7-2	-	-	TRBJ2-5	CAGSFAGEETQYF	TGTGCCGGCAGCTTCGCAGGGGAAGAGACCCAGTACTTC
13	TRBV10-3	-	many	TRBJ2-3	CASQAESTDTQYF	TGTGCCTCCCAGGCGGAAAGCACAGATACGCAGTATTTT
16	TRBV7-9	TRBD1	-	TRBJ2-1	CASSSSTGETYNEQFF	TGTGCCAGCAGCTCCTCGACAGGGGAGACCTACAATGAGCAGTTCTTC
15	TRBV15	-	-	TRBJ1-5	CATSRDRGSNQPQHF	TGTGCCACCAGCAGAGATAGGGGGAGCAATCAGCCCCAGCATTTT
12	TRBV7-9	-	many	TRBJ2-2	CASSQDTGELFF	TGTGCCAGCAGCCAGGACACCGGGGAGCTGTTTTTT
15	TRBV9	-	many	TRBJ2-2	CASSVGLPNTGELFF	TGTGCCAGCAGCGTAGGGCTGCCGAACACCGGGGAGCTGTTTTTT
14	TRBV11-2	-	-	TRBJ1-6	CASKTEGYNSPLHF	TGTGCCAGCAAGACCGAGGGGTATAATTCACCCCTCCACTTT
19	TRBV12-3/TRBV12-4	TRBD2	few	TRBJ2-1	CASSLLLSLGLADLNEQFF	TGTGCCAGCAGTTTACTTCTGAGCTTGGGACTAGCGGATCTCAATGAGCAGTTCTTC
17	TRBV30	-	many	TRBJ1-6	CAWSSPEPSSYNSPLHF	TGTGCCTGGAGTTCTCCCGAGCCGAGCTCCTATAATTCACCCCTCCACTTT
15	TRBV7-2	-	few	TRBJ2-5	CASSLVVSEQETQYF	TGTGCCAGCAGCTTAGTAGTTAGCGAACAAGAGACCCAGTACTTC
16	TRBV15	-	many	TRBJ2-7	CATSRDRSGSYNEQYF	TGTGCCACCAGCAGAGATCGGAGTGGTTCCTACAATGAGCAGTACTTC
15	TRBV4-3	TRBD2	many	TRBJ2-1	CASSQVVGTKVEQFF	TGCGCCAGCAGCCAAGTGGTAGGGACTAAGGTCGAGCAGTTCTTC
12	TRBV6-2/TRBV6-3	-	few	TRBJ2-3	CASSPVRDTQYF	TGTGCCAGCAGCCCCGTGCGGGATACGCAGTATTTT
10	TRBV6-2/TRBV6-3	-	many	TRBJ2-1	CASGWNEQFF	TGTGCCAGCGGGTGGAATGAGCAGTTCTTC
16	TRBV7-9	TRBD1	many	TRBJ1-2	CASSLLAGTGEEGYTF	TGTGCCAGCAGCTTATTAGCCGGGACAGGGGAAGAGGGCTACACCTTC
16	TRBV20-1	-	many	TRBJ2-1	CSARDSQRVVYNEQFF	TGCAGTGCTAGAGATTCACAGCGGGTGGTCTACAATGAGCAGTTCTTC
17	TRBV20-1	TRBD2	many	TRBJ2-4	CSAREGGLAGSKNIQYF	TGCAGTGCTAGAGAGGGGGGACTAGCGGGGTCCAAAAACATTCAGTACTTC
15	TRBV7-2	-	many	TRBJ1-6	CASRDRTGSNSPLHF	TGTGCCAGCAGGGACAGAACAGGGTCTAATTCACCCCTCCACTTT
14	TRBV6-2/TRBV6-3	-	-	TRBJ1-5	CASSLGRTNQPQHF	TGTGCCAGCAGCCTCGGGAGAACGAATCAGCCCCAGCATTTT
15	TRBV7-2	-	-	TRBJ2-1	CASSLGGQGVDEQFF	TGTGCCAGCAGCCTCGGGGGCCAGGGGGTCGATGAGCAGTTCTTC
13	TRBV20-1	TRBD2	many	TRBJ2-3	CSAPGTNTDTQYF	TGCAGTGCCCCCGGGACTAACACAGATACGCAGTATTTT
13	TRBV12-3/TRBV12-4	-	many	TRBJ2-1	CASSFGGSDEQFF	TGTGCCAGCAGTTTTGGGGGAAGCGATGAGCAGTTCTTC
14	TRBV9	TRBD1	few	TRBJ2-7	CASSVGDRVHEQYF	TGTGCCAGCAGCGTAGGGGACAGGGTCCACGAGCAGTACTTC
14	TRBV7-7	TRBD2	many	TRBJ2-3	CASSPLGTRDTQYF	TGTGCTAGCAGCCCCTTGGGGACTAGGGATACGCAGTATTTT
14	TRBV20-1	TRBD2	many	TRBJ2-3	CSATSGMEGDTQYF	TGCAGTGCTACCAGCGGGATGGAGGGAGATACGCAGTATTTT
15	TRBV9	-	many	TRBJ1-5	CASSVEEGGTQPQHF	TGTGCCAGCAGCGTAGAGGAAGGGGGAACTCAGCCCCAGCATTTT
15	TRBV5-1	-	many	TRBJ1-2	CASSLAGELSYGYTF	TGCGCCAGCAGCTTGGCCGGTGAGCTGAGCTATGGCTACACCTTC
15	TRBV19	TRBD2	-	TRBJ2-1	CASSIGAGDIDEQFF	TGTGCCAGTAGTATAGGGGCGGGAGATATTGATGAGCAGTTCTTC
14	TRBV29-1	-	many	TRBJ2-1	CSVPQDTSYNEQFF	TGCAGCGTACCACAGGATACCTCCTACAATGAGCAGTTCTTC